One sample yielded the 19 T cell receptor beta chains listed below, sequenced in a study of graft-versus-host responses after intestinal transplantation. Antigens for these TCRs are unknown. Libraries were prepared by immunoSEQ multiplex PCR; TCRdb keeps only in-frame clonotypes and omits some of them. This sample carries 100,000 or so clones, 90% to 95% of them seen once, and the ten largest clones take approximately 1.1%. Specimen: unstimulated CD8+ T cells sorted from spleen or lymph node cells, collected before transplant. The receptors come from a human donor who was the organ donor for an intestinal transplant.

This clone was detected only once. The chain combines TRBV29-1 with TRBJ2-1; D call uncertain. The CDR3 runs 14 residues. Germline V CDR1 and CDR2: SQVTM, ANQGSEA. V gave up 6 bases and J gave up 9 bases, with 21 bases separating them. The CDR3 DNA reads TGCAGCGTACGGAACAGTACCCCTCTACTTGAGCAGTTCTTC. Translating it yields CSVRNSTPLLEQFF.

The chain carries TRBV11-2 and TRBJ1-5; 9 nucleotides match TRBD1. CDR1 is SGHAT, CDR2 FQNNGV, per germline. V lost 5 bases to trimming and J lost 7 bases; unmatched junction nucleotides: 6. CDR3 length equals 14 residues. The CDR3 nucleotides read TGTGCCAGCAGCGTCGGGACAGGGTTCCAGCCCCAGCATTTT. Its translation is CASSVGTGFQPQHF. Filled out from reference TRBV11-2 and TRBJ1-5, the complete variable domain reads EAGVAQSPRYKIIEKRQSVAFWCNPISGHATLYWYQQILGQGPKLLIQFQNNGVVDDSQLPKDRFSAERLKGVDSTLKIQPAKLEDSAVYLCASSVGTGFQPQHFGDGTRLSIL.

The chain is built from TRBV4-1 and TRBJ2-7; TRBD1 matches 10 bases. CDR3 length equals 16 residues. CDR1 is MGHRA, CDR2 YSYEKL, per germline. V dropped 1 base and J dropped 3; count of bases not matched to a gene: 6. The CDR3 spells CASSQVGTGDLYEQYF. CDR3 in DNA: TGCGCCAGCAGCCAAGTTGGGACAGGGGACCTCTACGAGCAGTACTTC.

This chain's CDR3 is CASSTSLAKNIQYF. In nucleotides, the CDR3 is TGTGCCAGCAGCACATCCCTAGCCAAAAACATTCAGTACTTC. This chain links TRBV7-9 with TRBJ2-4; D is uncertain. The V and J ends lost 5 bases and 0 bases respectively, with 8 bases between them. The CDR3 is made up of 14 amino acids. Per the germline V gene, CDR1 is SEHNR and CDR2 is FQNEAQ (reference sequence).

The rearrangement joins TRBV4-1 to TRBJ2-7, with 7 bases matching TRBD2. The CDR3 has 15 amino acids. Germline V gene data show CDR1 as MGHRA and CDR2 as YSYEKL. J was trimmed by 0 bases and V by 3 bases; bases with no gene match: 5. The CDR3 sequence is CASSQGGLPSYEQYF. CDR3 coding DNA: TGCGCCAGCAGCCAGGGGGGACTACCCTCCTACGAGCAGTACTTC.

The gene calls are TRBV6-1 and TRBJ2-1; TRBD2 might be the D (5 bases). Germline CDR1 reads MNHNS; CDR2 reads SASEGT. This CDR3 contains 15 residues. Trimming left V 8 bases short and J 7 bases short, with 21 bases between. Here the CDR3 reads CASAYGPRALNEQFF. The CDR3, as DNA: TGTGCCAGCGCCTACGGCCCGAGGGCTTTAAATGAGCAGTTCTTC.

The rearrangement uses TRBV28 and TRBJ1-5; no firm D call. The V gene's germline CDR1 is MDHEN and CDR2 SYDVKM. CDR3 length equals 13 residues. The V end lost 3 bases, the J end lost 4 bases, and 7 bases lay between the germline ends. The CDR3 region has the DNA TGTGCCAGCAGTTTTGGGGAGAATCAGCCCCAGCATTTT. Its protein is CASSFGENQPQHF.

The rearrangement uses TRBV6-1 and TRBJ1-1; D is unclear. The ends were cut back, 3 bases at V and 4 bases at J, with 9 bases in the middle. The CDR3 length is 13 residues. Germline assignment: CDR1 MNHNS and CDR2 SASEGT. The chain's CDR3 is CASSDGRVTEAFF. CDR3 DNA sequence: TGTGCCAGCAGTGATGGGAGGGTCACTGAAGCTTTCTTT.

This chain uses TRBV5-1 with TRBJ2-2, with 13 positions matching TRBD2. The CDR3 is 20 residues long. J gave up 6 bases and V 1 base, and 15 bases lay outside the gene matches. Per germline, CDR1 SGHRS and CDR2 YFSETQ. CDR3 nucleotides: TGCGCCAGCAGCTTGACACGGACTAGCGGGGGTGGTAAGGGCCCCGGGGAGCTGTTTTTT. Encoded protein: CASSLTRTSGGGKGPGELFF.

Remarks on this clone: Within the sample, other DNA sequences also encode this same CDR3. The chain combines TRBV6-1 with TRBJ1-4, with TRBD1 matching 7 bases. Trimming took 6 bases from V and 6 from J; bases not matched to a gene: 4. Germline CDR1 MNHNS, CDR2 SASEGT. The length of the CDR3 is 13 residues. This chain's CDR3 is CASRTGSYEKLFF. CDR3 DNA: TGTGCCAGCAGGACAGGGAGTTATGAAAAACTGTTTTTT.

The chain employs TRBV7-2 and TRBJ2-1, with TRBD2 matching over 10 bases. The trim removed 5 bases at V and 7 bases at J, leaving 17 bases unmatched. The germline V gene encodes CDR1 SGHTA and CDR2 FQGNSA. The CDR3 is 18 amino acids. CDR3: CASSPARLAGVRENEQFF. The CDR3 nucleotides read TGTGCCAGCAGCCCCGCGAGGCTAGCGGGAGTGAGGGAGAATGAGCAGTTCTTC.

In nucleotides, the CDR3 is TGCAGCGTTGCTGGGACTAGCGGGGCCCACAATGAGCAGTTCTTC. It is translated as CSVAGTSGAHNEQFF. This chain uses TRBV29-1 with TRBJ2-1; 13 bases align to TRBD2. The CDR3 runs to 15 residues. Germline V gene data show CDR1 as SQVTM and CDR2 as ANQGSEA. V dropped 4 bases and J dropped 5; count of bases not matched to a gene: 5.

V usage is TRBV9 and J usage is TRBJ2-5, with 10 nucleotides matching TRBD2. CDR3 length: 17 residues. The germline V gene encodes CDR1 SGDLS and CDR2 YYNGEE. The J segment lost 5 bases and the V segment lost 4 bases, leaving 14 bases of the junction unmatched. The CDR3, as DNA: TGTGCCAGCAGCCCCCATCCCAGACTAGCGGGTGGGGAGACCCAGTACTTC. Protein: CASSPHPRLAGGETQYF.

This sequence joins TRBV19 and TRBJ2-1; 7 bases line up with TRBD2. The CDR3 totals 15 residues. The germline gives CDR1 LNHDA, CDR2 SQIVND (reference sequence). The ends lost 11 bases at V and 2 bases at J; junction bases unmatched: 12. The CDR3: CAATSGTTAYNEQFF. Written as DNA, the CDR3 is TGTGCCGCCACCTCCGGGACTACGGCCTACAATGAGCAGTTCTTC.

The chain is built from TRBV27 and TRBJ2-1, with 8 bases aligning to TRBD1. The CDR3 sequence is 14 residues long. CDR1 MNHEY and CDR2 SMNVEV come from the germline V gene (reference sequence). The V and J ends lost 5 bases and 4 bases, in that order; junction bases with no gene match: 4. The CDR3 DNA is TGTGCCAGCAGTCCAAGACAGGGGTACAATGAGCAGTTCTTC. Amino acids: CASSPRQGYNEQFF.

The chain joins TRBV6-5 to TRBJ1-1; the D gene is possibly TRBD1 (5 bases). Germline V gives CDR1 MNHEY, CDR2 SVGAGI. With 0 bases removed from V and 5 bases from J, the gap between germline ends came to 13 bases. CDR3 size: 15 residues. The CDR3 protein is CASSYSSGGGTEAFF. Written as DNA, the CDR3 is TGTGCCAGCAGTTACTCGTCGGGGGGGGGAACTGAAGCTTTCTTT.

This chain joins TRBV4-1 and TRBJ1-6; D is unclear. This CDR3 has 15 amino acids. Germline V gene lookup returns CDR1 MGHRA and CDR2 YSYEKL. V was cut by 5 bases and J by 5 bases, with 13 bases left in between. The CDR3 region has the DNA TGCGCCAGCAGCTTGAGGCGTTCGGATAATTCACCCCTCCACTTT. Translation: CASSLRRSDNSPLHF.

V gene TRBV27 combines with J gene TRBJ2-7, with 11 nucleotides matching TRBD1. The CDR3 sequence is 13 residues long. J was trimmed by 2 bases and V by 8 bases; bases with no gene match: 2. Looked up from germline, CDR1 is MNHEY and CDR2 is SMNVEV (reference sequence). The CDR3 nucleotides are TGTGCCAGCGGGGGACAGGGGGCCTACGAGCAGTACTTC. Protein product: CASGGQGAYEQYF.

This clone showed up just a few times. The chain is built from TRBV11-2 and TRBJ2-1, with 7 bases matching TRBD2. The CDR3 consists of 14 residues. Trimming cost V 8 bases and J 2 bases; bases outside gene matches: 6. CDR1 is SGHAT, CDR2 FQNNGV, per germline. CDR3 DNA sequence: TGTGCCAGCCTTTCCGGACTAGCCTACAATGAGCAGTTCTTC. This gives the protein CASLSGLAYNEQFF.